The 20 T cell receptor beta chains presented below share a single source sample, sequenced in a study of shared clonotypes between healthy human individuals. The method was immunoSEQ multiplex PCR; TCRdb's version includes in-frame clones alone and lacks a portion of them. The sample includes over a million clones, over 95% of them seen just once. Sequencing was carried out using naive CD4+ T cells sorted from blood. Subset of the sample: CD45RA+ positively selected. The receptors shown here come from a man younger than 40 in good health.

The chain uses TRBV28 and TRBJ2-5; tentative D call: TRBD2 (5 bases). Trimming removed 4 bases from V and 5 bases from J, with 17 bases in between. Germline CDR1 and CDR2: MDHEN and SYDVKM. This CDR3 is 15 amino acids long. The CDR3 spells CASSSGFGFRETQYF. CDR3 DNA sequence: TGTGCCAGCAGTTCGGGGTTCGGTTTCAGGGAGACCCAGTACTTC.

This chain joins TRBV6-5 and TRBJ2-7; 7 nucleotides match TRBD2. Germline V lookup: CDR1 MNHEY, CDR2 SVGAGI. The V and J ends lost 6 bases and 4 bases, in that order; junction bases with no gene match: 6. This CDR3 region has 13 residues. CDR3 sequence reads: CASSSGLLYEQYF. The CDR3 bases are TGTGCCAGCAGCTCGGGACTACTATACGAGCAGTACTTC.

The chain is built from TRBV2 and TRBJ2-5, with TRBD1 identical over 7 bases. Germline V gives CDR1 SNHLY, CDR2 FYNNEI. This CDR3 comprises 12 residues. V lost 9 bases, J lost 4 bases, and 5 bases stayed unmatched. CDR3 residues: CASRAGGETQYF. For the CDR3, the DNA is TGTGCCAGTCGAGCAGGGGGAGAGACCCAGTACTTC. Full variable domain (outside the CDR3, taken from reference TRBV2 and TRBJ2-5): EPEVTQTPSHQVTQMGQEVILRCVPISNHLYFYWYRQILGQKVEFLVSFYNNEISEKSEIFDDQFSVERPDGSNFTLKIRSTKLEDSAMYFCASRAGGETQYFGPGTRLLVL.

This chain joins TRBV7-9 and TRBJ1-4; 9 nucleotides align to TRBD1. The V segment lost 5 bases and the J segment 7 bases; nucleotides outside the gene matches: 8. Germline V CDR1 and CDR2: SEHNR, FQNEAQ (reference sequence). The CDR3 totals 15 residues. This CDR3 reads CASSPNRGLIEKLFF. The CDR3 nucleotides read TGTGCCAGCAGCCCAAACAGGGGGCTGATTGAAAAACTGTTTTTT.

The chain couples TRBV5-1 to TRBJ1-2; 7 bases map to TRBD1. After removal of 1 base from V and 0 bases from J, the junction contained 6 bases not matched to a gene. This CDR3 has 16 amino acids. Germline-derived CDR1 and CDR2 are SGHRS and YFSETQ. CDR3 DNA: TGCGCCAGCAGCTTGATTGGGGGACAGACTAACTATGGCTACACCTTC. Amino acids: CASSLIGGQTNYGYTF.

The V gene is TRBV19, the J gene TRBJ2-1; 9 bases align to TRBD1. Germline lookup yields CDR1 LNHDA and CDR2 SQIVND (reference sequence). The CDR3 runs to 17 residues. The junction had 22 bases not matched to a gene; V was cut back by 6 bases and J by 13 bases. This chain's CDR3 is CASSHNPDTRDRDPQFF. CDR3 bases: TGTGCCAGTAGCCATAACCCCGACACCAGGGACAGGGACCCTCAGTTCTTC.

The chain combines TRBV7-8 with TRBJ1-1, with D tentatively TRBD1 (6 bases). V lost 5 bases and J 0 bases, leaving 13 bases between the germline ends. CDR1 and CDR2 from the germline V gene are SGHVS and FQNEAQ. The CDR3 is 15 amino acids. The CDR3: CASSGMDRLNTEAFF. The DNA of the CDR3 is TGTGCCAGCAGCGGAATGGACAGACTGAACACTGAAGCTTTCTTT. The full variable domain, with the rest looked up from reference TRBV7-8 and TRBJ1-1, is GAGVSQSPRYKVAKRGQDVALRCDPISGHVSLFWYQQALGQGPEFLTYFQNEAQLDKSGLPSDRFFAERPEGSVSTLKIQRTQQEDSAVYLCASSGMDRLNTEAFFGQGTRLTVV.

CDR3 coding DNA: TGTGCCAGCGCCCGGGACCCTACGTACAATGAGCAGTTCTTC. Residues: CASARDPTYNEQFF. This chain uses TRBV6-4 with TRBJ2-1; D might be TRBD1 or TRBD2, each matching 5 bases. Germline loops: CDR1 MRHNA, CDR2 SNTAGT. Trimming took 8 bases from V and 4 from J, leaving 15 bases between them. The CDR3 extends over 14 amino acids.

The V call is TRBV5-6, the J call TRBJ1-2; the D is unclear. Trimming stripped 4 bases from V and 4 bases from J, with 23 bases between. Germline-derived CDR1 and CDR2 are SGHDT and YYEEEE. The CDR3 runs 17 residues. CDR3 loop: CASSQIRNRTSFYGYTF. CDR3 DNA: TGTGCCAGCAGCCAAATTCGAAACAGAACCTCCTTCTATGGCTACACCTTC. Combining the CDR3 with reference TRBV5-6 and TRBJ1-2 gives the whole variable domain DAGVTQSPTHLIKTRGQQVTLRCSPKSGHDTVSWYQQALGQGPQFIFQYYEEEERQRGNFPDRFSGHQFPNYSSELNVNALLLGDSALYLCASSQIRNRTSFYGYTFGSGTRLTVV.

The V and J genes are TRBV4-1 and TRBJ2-7; 9 bases align to TRBD1. Germline values: CDR1 MGHRA, CDR2 YSYEKL. The CDR3 is made up of 14 amino acids. Losses at the gene ends were 3 bases for V and 4 bases for J; bases not matched to a gene: 4. The CDR3 here is CASSHRQGGYEQYF. The CDR3 DNA reads as TGCGCCAGCAGCCACAGACAGGGGGGGTACGAGCAGTACTTC.

This sequence joins TRBV10-1 and TRBJ2-7, with 9 bases lining up with TRBD1. The CDR3 has 15 residues. The germline V gene has CDR1 WNHNN and CDR2 SYGVQD (reference sequence). The junction had 8 bases not matched to a gene; V was cut back by 5 bases and J by 3 bases. CDR3 sequence reads: CASSPSSGQGYEQYF. In nucleotides, the CDR3 is TGCGCCAGCAGTCCATCTTCGGGACAGGGCTACGAGCAGTACTTC.

The chain recombines TRBV5-1 with TRBJ2-7, with TRBD1 matching 8 bases. The CDR3 loop spans 15 amino acids. Germline-derived CDR1 and CDR2 are SGHRS and YFSETQ. Losses at the gene ends were 0 bases for V and 1 base for J; bases not matched to a gene: 3. The CDR3: CASSLGQGISYEQYF. DNA for the CDR3: TGCGCCAGCAGCTTGGGACAGGGGATATCCTACGAGCAGTACTTC.

The chain links TRBV29-1 to TRBJ2-2; D remains ambiguous. The germline V and J ends were trimmed by 0 bases and 2 bases, with 7 bases remaining between them. Germline V gene data show CDR1 as SQVTM and CDR2 as ANQGSEA. The CDR3 covers 14 residues. The CDR3: CSVEDRLNTGELFF. The CDR3 nucleotides read TGCAGCGTTGAAGACAGGTTAAACACCGGGGAGCTGTTTTTT.

V and J are TRBV5-4 and TRBJ2-2, with D possibly TRBD2 on 6 matching bases. Germline lookup yields CDR1 SGHNT and CDR2 YYREEE (reference sequence). The V end lost 4 bases, the J end lost 6 bases, and 16 bases lay between the germline ends. This CDR3 spans 15 amino acids. The CDR3 region is CASSLREPRSGELFF. The CDR3 DNA is TGTGCCAGCAGCCTCCGGGAGCCGCGTTCCGGGGAGCTGTTTTTT.

The genes are TRBV5-1 and TRBJ1-5; tentative D call: TRBD1 (6 bases). The CDR3 sequence is 14 residues long. V dropped 3 bases and J dropped 7 bases, with 14 bases sitting between them. The V gene's germline CDR1 is SGHRS and CDR2 YFSETQ. Written as DNA, the CDR3 is TGCGCCAGCAGCTCAGGACAGAAAGGACAGCCCCAGCATTTT. Its protein product is CASSSGQKGQPQHF.

The rearrangement uses TRBV5-4 and TRBJ2-7, with 10 bases that match TRBD2. The CDR3 consists of 16 residues. V gave up 0 bases and J gave up 1 base; unmatched junction bases: 4. Germline values: CDR1 SGHNT, CDR2 YYREEE (reference sequence). The CDR3 spells CASSLAGTSASYEQYF. The DNA for the CDR3 is TGTGCCAGCAGCTTGGCGGGGACTAGCGCGTCCTACGAGCAGTACTTC.

V usage is TRBV7-9 and J usage is TRBJ1-4, with TRBD1 identical over 8 bases. Germline CDR1 reads SEHNR; CDR2 reads FQNEAQ (reference sequence). The CDR3 contains 15 residues. With 0 bases clipped from V and 8 bases from J, the junction kept 5 bases outside the gene matches. CDR3 loop: CASSLAEGQGEKLFF. CDR3 DNA sequence: TGTGCCAGCAGCTTAGCGGAAGGACAGGGCGAAAAACTGTTTTTT.

This chain links TRBV5-1 with TRBJ2-3, with no clear D. With 1 base removed from V and 1 base from J, the gap between germline ends came to 4 bases. From germline, CDR1 is SGHRS and CDR2 YFSETQ. CDR3 length equals 13 residues. The CDR3 DNA is TGCGCCAGCAGCTTGTTTGGCACAGATACGCAGTATTTT. As protein: CASSLFGTDTQYF.

The CDR3 protein is CASSFRGGTQETQYF. Written as DNA, the CDR3 is TGTGCCAGCAGTTTCCGGGGAGGGACACAAGAGACCCAGTACTTC. The V and J genes are TRBV28 and TRBJ2-5; a weak D match, TRBD2 (7 bases). V was cut by 3 bases and J by 2 bases, with 13 bases left in between. Germline V gene lookup returns CDR1 MDHEN and CDR2 SYDVKM. CDR3 length: 15 amino acids.

This clone was counted once. The genes are TRBV7-8 and TRBJ1-1; 7 bases line up with TRBD1. Per germline, CDR1 SGHVS and CDR2 FQNEAQ. V trimming: 5 bases; J trimming: 3 bases; junction bases outside the gene matches: 9. This CDR3 comprises 15 residues. As DNA, the CDR3 is TGTGCCAGCAGCACCAAGGACAGGTACGACACTGAAGCTTTCTTT. Protein product: CASSTKDRYDTEAFF.